This TCR beta chain was documented in a study of blood T cell repertoires in COVID-19. The overall study: COVID-19 samples collected from the United States, Italy and Spain covered acute and convalescent phases.

Categorization into cohorts depended on clinical history that participants reported. Under the authors' procedure: Reference gene primer amplification yielded estimated nucleated cell counts. This table comes from immunoSEQ multiplex PCR, and its TCRdb copy is limited to in-frame clones, with some not included. V and J calls and clone size follow that table, whereas D and trimming were derived from the DNA. The sample has fewer than 400,000 clones, 80% to 90% seen once; the top ten hold less than 6.5%. The V end lost 3 bases, the J end lost 3 bases, and 11 bases lay between the germline ends. CDR1 is SGHAT and CDR2 is FQNNGV in the germline V gene. The CDR3 runs 14 residues.

The chain joins TRBV11-2 to TRBJ1-1; the D gene is possibly TRBD1 (6 bases). The sequencing input was PBMCs or T cells enriched from blood (not recorded which). This TCR derives from a man aged 30-40 years who had recovered from COVID-19. CDR3 region: CASSFVGADTEAFF. CDR3 DNA sequence: TGTGCCAGCAGCTTCGTGGGGGCGGACACTGAAGCTTTCTTT. Together with reference TRBV11-2 and TRBJ1-1, the CDR3 gives the full variable domain: EAGVAQSPRYKIIEKRQSVAFWCNPISGHATLYWYQQILGQGPKLLIQFQNNGVVDDSQLPKDRFSAERLKGVDSTLKIQPAKLEDSAVYLCASSFVGADTEAFFGQGTRLTVV.